The rows below give T cell receptor beta chains drawn from one sample of a study of blood T cell repertoires in COVID-19. The assay was immunoSEQ multiplex PCR, and TCRdb's table has in-frame clones only and misses some. The sample records a few hundred thousand clones, 80% to 90% being singletons. The sample consisted of PBMCs or T cells enriched from blood (not recorded which). Receptors originate from a woman aged 18-29 years in a cohort exposed to, infected with or recovered from COVID-19 (not recorded which). The conserved cysteine and the conserved F or W are not part of the CDR3 here. Clone size is given for some rows only: seen once, a few or many times, or a class if the clone is expanded.

abundance	j_gene	v_gene	CDR3aa
once	TRBJ2-2	TRBV24-1	ATKSQGTGELF
-	TRBJ1-5	TRBV5-6	ASSLSGNQPQH
-	TRBJ2-5	TRBV29-1	SVEEGAETQY
-	TRBJ2-1	TRBV5-4	ASSPGQATYNEQF
-	TRBJ2-1	TRBV11-2	ASSSGQPSYNEQF
-	TRBJ2-1	TRBV9	ASSVGGGDGEQF
-	TRBJ1-6	TRBV24-1	ATSPGQGGSPLH
-	TRBJ1-1	TRBV7-9	ASSLWQGDTEAF
-	TRBJ2-1	TRBV15	ATSGRTGADEQF
-	TRBJ1-2	TRBV2	ASSEVAGLGYT
-	TRBJ1-3	TRBV30	AWSRRSGTSGNTIY
-	TRBJ1-2	TRBV28	ASSYRGPQLNYGYT
-	TRBJ2-1	TRBV11-3	ASSGLAGAYNEQF
-	TRBJ1-5	TRBV7-2	ASSPSRGMDQPQH
-	TRBJ1-2	TRBV7-3	ASSLMGQGDGYT
-	TRBJ1-2	TRBV30	AWSRTGPTYGYT
-	TRBJ1-1	TRBV7-9	ASSLDVGAGTEAF
-	TRBJ2-5	TRBV24-1	ATSDHRDPQETQY
-	TRBJ2-7	TRBV6-6	ASSIASGQGREQY
-	TRBJ2-7	TRBV7-9	ASSHRGTGDYEQY
once	TRBJ2-5	TRBV15	ATSSGKESETQY
-	TRBJ1-2	TRBV28	ASSPNYGYT
-	TRBJ2-2	TRBV18	ASSPQRANTGELF
-	TRBJ1-4	TRBV12-2	ARPTGGSTNEKLF
-	TRBJ1-5	TRBV28	ASSLAGTANQPQH